The rows below give T cell receptor beta chains drawn from one sample of a study of T-cell memory formation after mild COVID-19. TCRdb reprocessed the 5' RACE reads via MiXCR and lists one record per CDR3 protein. This repertoire shows roughly 600,000 distinct CDR3 sequences, about a sixth found once; its top ten account for about 12%. Sequences were obtained from PBMCs or a T cell subset sorted from them (not recorded which). The receptors come from an adult woman who had mild COVID-19 (a few samples of this study predate the infection). Cell type and time point are not known. The CDR3 runs from the conserved cysteine through the conserved F or W. The D gene is left open where the match is weak. A row's size may be missing; if present it is once, few, many or a size class.

length,J,size,V,D,CDR3,DNA
17,TRBJ2-1,many,TRBV7-8,TRBD2,CASSTRTSGGIYNEQFF,TGTGCCAGCAGCACTAGGACTAGCGGGGGGATCTACAATGAGCAGTTCTTC
15,TRBJ1-2,NA,TRBV12-3/TRBV12-4,NA,CASYGGTKGWDGYTF,TGTGCCAGCTACGGAGGGACCAAGGGATGGGATGGCTACACCTTC
16,TRBJ2-5,few,TRBV11-2,TRBD2,CASSLGVAGGGETQYF,TGTGCCAGCAGCTTAGGAGTAGCGGGGGGCGGAGAGACCCAGTACTTC
13,TRBJ2-1,many,TRBV12-3/TRBV12-4,NA,CASSLGPYNEQFF,TGTGCCAGCAGTTTGGGTCCCTACAATGAGCAGTTCTTC
13,TRBJ2-7,few,TRBV5-4,NA,CASSFAVGNEQYF,TGTGCCAGCAGCTTTGCTGTGGGGAACGAGCAGTACTTC
13,TRBJ2-5,few,TRBV6-5,NA,CASRIADQETQYF,TGTGCCAGCAGGATTGCGGACCAAGAGACCCAGTACTTC
15,TRBJ2-7,few,TRBV4-3,TRBD2,CASSQDGTSIYEQYF,TGCGCCAGCAGCCAAGATGGGACTAGCATCTACGAGCAGTACTTC
14,TRBJ2-7,few,TRBV27,TRBD1,CASSRQGYSYEQYF,TGTGCCAGCTCCCGACAGGGATACTCCTACGAGCAGTACTTC
15,TRBJ2-3,NA,TRBV6-1,TRBD2,CASSGLAGTTDTQYF,TGTGCCAGCAGCGGACTAGCGGGGACCACAGATACGCAGTATTTT
19,TRBJ2-5,few,TRBV7-9,TRBD2,CASSLAFPGRGGAWETQYF,TGTGCCAGCAGCTTAGCTTTCCCTGGCCGCGGGGGGGCCTGGGAGACCCAGTACTTC
18,TRBJ2-3,NA,TRBV5-4,TRBD2,CASSYTSGGAVWADTQYF,TGTGCCAGCAGCTACACTAGCGGGGGGGCTGTCTGGGCAGATACGCAGTATTTT
11,TRBJ2-5,few,TRBV5-1,NA,CASSLEGSEYF,TGCGCCAGCAGCTTGGAAGGGTCAGAGTACTTC
19,TRBJ2-1,few,TRBV7-9,NA,CASSLDPLVGGTFDNEQFF,TGTGCCAGCAGCTTAGATCCACTAGTGGGTGGAACTTTTGACAATGAGCAGTTCTTC
16,TRBJ2-7,once,TRBV11-3,TRBD2,CASSYRGGLAGNEQYF,TGTGCCAGCAGCTACCGTGGGGGACTAGCGGGAAACGAGCAGTACTTC
16,TRBJ1-5,NA,TRBV24-1,NA,CATSDGGRGSNQPQHF,TGTGCCACCAGTGACGGGGGTCGGGGAAGCAATCAGCCCCAGCATTTT
16,TRBJ1-3,NA,TRBV7-9,NA,CASSLWSRSLGNTIYF,TGTGCCAGCAGCTTATGGTCGCGGTCTTTGGGAAACACCATATATTTT
17,TRBJ1-1,NA,TRBV2,TRBD1,CASSEQQGADRYTEAFF,TGTGCCAGCAGTGAACAACAGGGGGCAGATAGGTACACTGAAGCTTTCTTT
13,TRBJ2-1,NA,TRBV6-2/TRBV6-3,NA,CASSYAGSPEQFF,TGTGCCAGCAGTTACGCAGGGTCCCCTGAGCAGTTCTTC
16,TRBJ1-5,few,TRBV7-9,TRBD1,CASSAPGQGPSQPQHF,TGTGCCAGCAGCGCTCCGGGACAGGGTCCCAGTCAGCCCCAGCATTTT
13,TRBJ2-1,few,TRBV24-1,NA,CATSDRTPNEQFF,TGTGCCACCAGTGATCGAACACCCAATGAGCAGTTCTTC
14,TRBJ2-7,few,TRBV12-3/TRBV12-4,NA,CASKPGPLEYEQYF,TGTGCCAGCAAACCAGGACCGTTAGAATACGAGCAGTACTTC
17,TRBJ2-5,few,TRBV7-6,NA,CASSLVTGFQGQETQYF,TGTGCCAGCAGCTTAGTGACGGGGTTCCAGGGCCAAGAGACCCAGTACTTC
13,TRBJ1-1,NA,TRBV30,NA,CAWTLGGATEAFF,TGTGCCTGGACCCTAGGCGGGGCCACTGAAGCTTTCTTT
14,TRBJ2-7,NA,TRBV7-8,NA,CASSPPVLYYEQYF,TGTGCCAGCAGCCCCCCGGTCCTATACTACGAGCAGTACTTC
17,TRBJ1-2,NA,TRBV18,NA,CASSPVEGWATPYGYTF,TGTGCCAGCTCCCCGGTCGAGGGGTGGGCGACCCCCTATGGCTACACCTTC
16,TRBJ2-1,NA,TRBV12-5,TRBD1,CASVSARDSSYNEQFF,TGTGCTAGTGTCAGCGCCCGGGACAGCTCCTACAATGAGCAGTTCTTC
13,TRBJ1-5,NA,TRBV19,NA,CASATERNQPQHF,TGTGCCAGTGCTACAGAACGCAATCAGCCCCAGCATTTT